This T cell receptor beta chain was retrieved from a study of T cells in localized non-small cell lung cancer. The repertoire was sequenced with immunoSEQ multiplex PCR; TCRdb's copy has only in-frame clones and lacks some. The top ten hold about 19% of the sample, which has some 85,000 clones, around 80% seen once. The germline V gene has CDR1 SGHTA and CDR2 FQGNSA. This CDR3 comprises 18 residues. Unmatched junction bases numbered 11, after V lost 2 bases and J lost 0 bases. The chain combines TRBV7-2 with TRBJ2-3; 7 nucleotides match TRBD2. The sequences come from PBMCs, collected before any cancer treatment. This sequence was found in a man aged 35 to 69 with stage II squamous cell lung carcinoma. The CDR3, as DNA: TGTGCCAGCAGCTTAACCGCCGGGGGGTACCCTAGCACAGATACGCAGTATTTT. Translating it yields CASSLTAGGYPSTDTQYF.